Shown below are 3 T cell receptor beta chains from a single sample sequenced in a study of post-analysis software for immune sequencing data. Study-level points and caveats: Controls had lower frequencies than patients of four or five TRBV segments, which included TRBV5-6, TRBV5-1 and TRBV20-1.

The TCR beta cDNA libraries contained unique molecular identifiers. MiXCR was run by TCRdb on the PCR reads, yielding one entry per CDR3 protein. The sample has under 200,000 distinct CDR3 sequences; 29% are singletons. Antigens of these TCRs are unknown. The sample consisted of blood. The origin of the receptors is a girl between 2 and 17 years old with multiple sclerosis.

Ten or more counts support this clonotype. The V and J genes are TRBV12-3 or TRBV12-4 and TRBJ2-7; 7 nucleotides line up with TRBD2. This CDR3 region has 16 residues. V dropped 7 bases and J dropped 2; count of bases not matched to a gene: 14. The CDR3 sequence is CASKEVAGLSTYEQYF. The CDR3 nucleotides are TGTGCCAGCAAGGAGGTAGCGGGCCTAAGTACCTACGAGCAGTACTTC.

The chain links TRBV20-1 to TRBJ1-1, with D hard to call. V was pared by 2 bases and J by 1 base, with 8 bases between. Germline CDR1 is DFQATT and CDR2 is SNEGSKA (reference sequence). The CDR3 is 13 residues long. The CDR3 DNA is TGCAGTGCTAGACCTGATCCGAACACTGAAGCTTTCTTT. It yields the protein CSARPDPNTEAFF.

The V and J genes are TRBV5-1 and TRBJ2-3; 8 positions match TRBD2. This CDR3 has 16 residues. Germline assignment: CDR1 SGHRS and CDR2 YFSETQ. Losses at the gene ends were 3 bases for V and 2 bases for J; bases not matched to a gene: 8. For the CDR3, the DNA is TGCGCCAGCAGCTGGGGACTAGGAACCCTCACAGATACGCAGTATTTT. Amino acid sequence: CASSWGLGTLTDTQYF.